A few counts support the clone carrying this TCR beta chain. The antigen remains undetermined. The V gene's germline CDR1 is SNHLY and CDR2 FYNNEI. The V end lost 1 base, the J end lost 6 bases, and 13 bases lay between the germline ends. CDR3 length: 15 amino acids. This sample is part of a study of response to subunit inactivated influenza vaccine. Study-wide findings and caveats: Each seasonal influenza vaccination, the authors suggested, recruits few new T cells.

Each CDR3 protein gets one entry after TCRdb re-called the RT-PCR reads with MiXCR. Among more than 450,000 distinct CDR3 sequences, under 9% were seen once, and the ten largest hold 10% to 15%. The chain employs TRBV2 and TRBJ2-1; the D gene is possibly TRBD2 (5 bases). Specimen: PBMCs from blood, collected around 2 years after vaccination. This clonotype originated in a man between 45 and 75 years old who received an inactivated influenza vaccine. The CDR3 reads CASSEGRSPGNEQFF. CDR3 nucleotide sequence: TGTGCCAGCAGTGAAGGGAGGAGTCCCGGCAATGAGCAGTTCTTC.